A single sample is the source of the 11 T cell receptor beta chains below, sequenced in a study of identical twins. TCRdb recomputed calls from the 5' RACE reads with MiXCR, one row per CDR3 protein. The repertoire includes 1.5 million or so distinct CDR3 sequences, roughly a third of them detected once, and roughly 0.3% sits in the top ten. Sequencing input: cord blood. These receptors all come from a newborn girl in good health.

For this clonotype: The germline gene is not matched at one end of the junction; a read error may be the cause. V and J are TRBV2 and TRBJ1-5; tentatively, D is TRBD1 (5 bases). CDR1 and CDR2 (germline): SNHLY, FYNNEI. This CDR3 region has 16 residues. CDR3 sequence: CVSCPSGGWGNQPQHF. CDR3 bases: TGTGTCAGCTGTCCTTCGGGGGGTTGGGGCAATCAGCCCCAGCATTTT.

The rearrangement links TRBV4-2 to TRBJ2-1; D ambiguous. V dropped 0 bases and J dropped 0 bases, with 6 bases sitting between them. The CDR3 loop spans 15 amino acids. From germline, CDR1 is LGHNA and CDR2 YNFKEQ. CDR3 amino acids: CASSQDATSYNEQFF. DNA for the CDR3: TGTGCCAGCAGCCAAGACGCCACCTCCTACAATGAGCAGTTCTTC.

V gene TRBV3-1 combines with J gene TRBJ2-7; 13 bases map to TRBD2. The CDR3 loop spans 16 amino acids. J was trimmed by 7 bases and V by 7 bases; bases with no gene match: 13. CDR1 is LGHDT, CDR2 YNNKEL, per germline (reference sequence). DNA for the CDR3: TGTGCCAGCACCCCTTTCACTAGCGGGAGGGCCAATGAGCAGTACTTC. It codes for CASTPFTSGRANEQYF.

The chain links TRBV12-5 to TRBJ2-5; D may match TRBD1 or TRBD2 (5 bases each). V gave up 5 bases and J gave up 2 bases, with 12 bases separating them. Germline V gives CDR1 LGHNT, CDR2 FRNRAP. The CDR3 sequence is 14 residues long. In nucleotides, the CDR3 is TGTGCTAGTGGTCCCGGGACGGAACAAGAGACCCAGTACTTC. This gives the protein CASGPGTEQETQYF.

The V call is TRBV10-3, the J call TRBJ2-1, with 8 positions matching TRBD2. The germline CDR1 and CDR2 sequences are ENHRY and SYGVKD. Unmatched junction bases numbered 10, after V lost 3 bases and J lost 0 bases. CDR3 length: 18 residues. CDR3 amino acids: CAISDDLPTSGSYNEQFF. CDR3 bases: TGTGCCATCAGTGATGACCTCCCAACTAGCGGCTCCTACAATGAGCAGTTCTTC.

This sequence joins TRBV30 and TRBJ1-2, with a weak D call TRBD1 (5 bases). The CDR3 sequence is 14 residues long. V was cut by 3 bases and J by 1 base, with 12 bases left in between. CDR1 is GTSNPN, CDR2 SVGIG, per germline (reference sequence). The CDR3 here is CAWSPGARNYGYTF. In DNA form, the CDR3 reads TGTGCCTGGAGCCCTGGGGCCCGTAACTATGGCTACACCTTC.

This chain joins TRBV7-2 and TRBJ2-1, with TRBD2 matching 7 bases. The germline V gene encodes CDR1 SGHTA and CDR2 FQGNSA. V lost 3 bases and J lost 4; bases outside the gene matches: 9. The CDR3 is 16 amino acids. CDR3 sequence reads: CASSLGSGFGYNEQFF. The CDR3 DNA is TGTGCCAGCAGCTTGGGTAGCGGGTTTGGGTACAATGAGCAGTTCTTC.

This clonotype was seen more than once but under ten times. This sequence joins TRBV11-2 and TRBJ1-1, with TRBD1 identical over 9 bases. Germline CDR1 SGHAT, CDR2 FQNNGV. V lost 5 bases to trimming and J lost 0 bases; unmatched junction nucleotides: 7. The CDR3 is 16 residues long. The CDR3 coding sequence is TGTGCCAGCAGCCTAACCGGGACAGGGATGAACACTGAAGCTTTCTTT. Its protein product is CASSLTGTGMNTEAFF.

The sample holds a few counts of this clonotype. The chain recombines TRBV10-3 with TRBJ2-1; 8 bases map to TRBD2. The CDR3 runs to 16 residues. Per germline, CDR1 ENHRY and CDR2 SYGVKD. V shed 4 bases and J 6 bases; nucleotides not matched to a gene: 11. The CDR3 DNA reads as TGTGCCATCAGTGTCGACGGGAGGGCCCCCCGCAATGAGCAGTTCTTC. Translation gives CAISVDGRAPRNEQFF.

This clonotype has more than one count but fewer than ten. The chain uses TRBV27 and TRBJ2-1; D unclear. Germline loops: CDR1 MNHEY, CDR2 SMNVEV (reference sequence). Trimming shortened V by 3 bases and J by 6 bases, and 9 bases separated the two germline ends. This CDR3 spans 13 amino acids. CDR3 coding DNA: TGTGCCAGCAGTTTCGGAGTGTTCAATGAGCAGTTCTTC. Encoded protein: CASSFGVFNEQFF.

The sample holds a few counts of this clonotype. The chain links TRBV27 to TRBJ2-3, with D perhaps matching TRBD1 (6 bases). The CDR3 is 15 residues long. The germline V gene has CDR1 MNHEY and CDR2 SMNVEV (reference sequence). V was pared by 6 bases and J by 4 bases, with 17 bases between. This chain's CDR3 is CASSRPGVGADTQYF. In nucleotides, the CDR3 is TGTGCCAGCAGCCGACCAGGGGTCGGGGCAGATACGCAGTATTTT.